This TCR beta chain was sequenced during a study of naive and memory T cell subsets. Both TRBC1 and TRBC2 were covered by a beta constant-region primer of two equimolar oligonucleotides. Ligated cDNA was amplified by four rounds of PCR with nested alpha and beta constant-region primers and SP2. TCRdb itself ran the UMI-ligation and nested PCR reads through MiXCR, one entry per CDR3 protein. The table has some 80,000 distinct CDR3 sequences, roughly 9.2% seen once. The CDR3 sequence is 18 residues long. Germline values: CDR1 MDHEN, CDR2 SYDVKM. V was pared by 2 bases and J by 0 bases, with 17 bases between.

J is TRBJ2-4 and V is TRBV28, with D perhaps assigned TRBD1 or TRBD2 (6 bases each). The receptor was derived from a human donor in good health. Input material: naive CD8+ T cells from blood. CDR3 bases: TGTGCCAGCAGTTTAAGGGATGAGGGGGGACTAGCCAAAAACATTCAGTACTTC. Its translation: CASSLRDEGGLAKNIQYF.